What follows describes a single TCR beta chain. The antigen is undetermined. The sample is drawn from a study of T cells after yellow fever vaccination. Points from the study as a whole: The secondary response peaked faster, at day 5 versus 15, but was weaker. Shared CD4/CD8 clonotypes were a small share, likely from convergent recombination. Post-booster repertoires contained most primary-vaccination clones again (roughly 95% CD4, less than 90% CD8).

Researchers made TCR cDNA using 5'RACE template switching, and this step added a universal primer site and UMIs. One entry per CDR3 protein, called by TCRdb with MiXCR from the 5' RACE reads. The sample shows under 350,000 distinct CDR3 sequences, roughly 4.3% of them seen only once. The sequence was collected from a man younger than 35 who received the YFV17D yellow fever vaccine. Sequencing used PBMCs, obtained 5 days after the yellow fever booster vaccination.

This CDR3 is CASSLSGRAWSNQPQHF. The CDR3, as DNA: TGTGCCAGCAGTTTATCGGGCAGGGCATGGAGCAATCAGCCCCAGCATTTT. The genes are TRBV27 and TRBJ1-5; the D gene is possibly TRBD1 (5 bases). The V end lost 0 bases, the J end lost 1 base, and 13 bases lay between the germline ends. Germline CDR1 is MNHEY and CDR2 is SMNVEV (reference sequence). This CDR3 has 17 amino acids.